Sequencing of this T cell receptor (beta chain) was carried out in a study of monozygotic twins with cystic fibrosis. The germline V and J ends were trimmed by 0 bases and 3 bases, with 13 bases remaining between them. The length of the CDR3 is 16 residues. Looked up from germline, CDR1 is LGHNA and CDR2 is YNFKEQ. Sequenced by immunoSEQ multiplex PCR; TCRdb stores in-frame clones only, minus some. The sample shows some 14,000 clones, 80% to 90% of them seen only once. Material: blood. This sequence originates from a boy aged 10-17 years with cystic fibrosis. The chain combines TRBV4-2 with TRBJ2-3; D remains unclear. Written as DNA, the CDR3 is TGTGCCAGCAGCCAAGATGAGCCCCCCCCTACAGATACGCAGTATTTT. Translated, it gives CASSQDEPPPTDTQYF.